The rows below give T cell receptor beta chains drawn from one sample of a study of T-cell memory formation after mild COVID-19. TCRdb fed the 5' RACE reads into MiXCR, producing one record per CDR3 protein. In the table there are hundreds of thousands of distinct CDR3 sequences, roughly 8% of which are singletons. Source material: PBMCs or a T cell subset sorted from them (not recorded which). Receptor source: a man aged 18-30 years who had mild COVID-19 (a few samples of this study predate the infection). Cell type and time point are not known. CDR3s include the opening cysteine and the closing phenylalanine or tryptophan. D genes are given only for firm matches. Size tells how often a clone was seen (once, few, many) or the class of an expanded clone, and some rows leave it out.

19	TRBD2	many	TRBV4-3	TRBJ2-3	TGCGCCAGCAGCCAAGCGCGCGGGACTAGCGGGGGTATCACAGATACGCAGTATTTT	CASSQARGTSGGITDTQYF
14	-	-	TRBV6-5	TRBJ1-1	TGTGCCAGCAGTTTATCGGACATGAACACTGAAGCTTTCTTT	CASSLSDMNTEAFF
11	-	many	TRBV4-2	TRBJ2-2	TGTGCCAGCAGTGAGGCCGGGGAGCTGTTTTTT	CASSEAGELFF
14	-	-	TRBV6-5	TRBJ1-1	TGTGCCAGCAGTCGCTGGACCATGAACACTGAAGCTTTCTTT	CASSRWTMNTEAFF
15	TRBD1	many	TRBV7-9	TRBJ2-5	TGTGCCAGCAGCAGTATACAGGGGTCCCAAGAGACCCAGTACTTC	CASSSIQGSQETQYF
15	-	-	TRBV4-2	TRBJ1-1	TGTGCCAGCAGCCAAGTGGGGGACATGAACACTGAAGCTTTCTTT	CASSQVGDMNTEAFF
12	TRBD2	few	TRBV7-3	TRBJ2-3	TGTGCCAGCAGCTCGTTAGCGGGTACGCAGTATTTT	CASSSLAGTQYF
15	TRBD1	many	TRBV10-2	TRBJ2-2	TGCGCCAGCAGGGACGGACAGGGATCCACCGGGGAGCTGTTTTTT	CASRDGQGSTGELFF
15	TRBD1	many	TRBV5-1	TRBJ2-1	TGTGCCAGCAGCTTAGGGGACAGCTCCTACAATGAGCAGTTCTTC	CASSLGDSSYNEQFF
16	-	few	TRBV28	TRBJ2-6	TGTGCCAGCAGTTTGGAGGGGCAGTCTGGGGCCAACGTCCTGACTTTC	CASSLEGQSGANVLTF
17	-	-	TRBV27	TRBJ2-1	TGTGCCAGCAGTTTGAACCCCGAGTGGGGAATTTACAATGAGCAGTTCTTC	CASSLNPEWGIYNEQFF
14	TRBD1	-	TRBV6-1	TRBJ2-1	TGTGCCAGCAGCGTGAACAGGGGCATGAATGAGCAGTTCTTC	CASSVNRGMNEQFF
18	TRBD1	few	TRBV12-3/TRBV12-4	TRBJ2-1	TGTGCCAGCAGTTTGTCGTGGGACAGGTGGAGCTCCTACAATGAGCAGTTCTTC	CASSLSWDRWSSYNEQFF
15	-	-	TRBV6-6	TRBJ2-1	TGTGCCAGCAACTCCCGGGGACTGACATGGCATGAGCAGTTCTTC	CASNSRGLTWHEQFF
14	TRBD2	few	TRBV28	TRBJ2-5	TGTGCCAGCAGTTTGGCAGAAGCGGGGGAGACCCAGTACTTC	CASSLAEAGETQYF
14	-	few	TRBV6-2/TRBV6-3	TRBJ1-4	TGTGCCAGCCGACTGACTTCTAACCGTGAAAAACTGTTTTTT	CASRLTSNREKLFF
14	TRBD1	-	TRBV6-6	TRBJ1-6	TGTGCCAGCAGTTCTGCCATCAGGGGGTCACCCCTCCACTTT	CASSSAIRGSPLHF
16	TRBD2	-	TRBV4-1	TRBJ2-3	TGCGCCAGCAGCCACGGAACTAGCGGACCCACAGATACGCAGTATTTT	CASSHGTSGPTDTQYF
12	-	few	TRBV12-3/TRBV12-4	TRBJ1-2	TGTGCCAGCACCCCGGGACGCTATGGCTACACCTTC	CASTPGRYGYTF
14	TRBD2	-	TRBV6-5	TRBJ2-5	TGTGCCAGCAGCAGACTAGCGGGGGGGGAGACCCAGTACTTC	CASSRLAGGETQYF
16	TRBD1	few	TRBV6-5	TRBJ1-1	TGTGCCAGCAGTTATCGGATGGACAGGAGGACGACTGAAGCTTTCTTT	CASSYRMDRRTTEAFF
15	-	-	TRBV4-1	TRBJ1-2	TGCGCCAGCAGCCCGGGGGCAGGGCGAGAGAATGGCTACACCTTC	CASSPGAGRENGYTF
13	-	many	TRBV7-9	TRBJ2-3	TGTGCCAGCAGCAACAATGGGCTGGGCACGCAGTATTTT	CASSNNGLGTQYF
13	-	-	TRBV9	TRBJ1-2	TGTGCCAGCAGCGTGTCGGGGGTACGGGGCTACACCTTC	CASSVSGVRGYTF
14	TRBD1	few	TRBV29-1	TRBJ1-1	TGCAGCGTTCCAAAACAGGGGGCTCGGGCTGAAGCTTTCTTT	CSVPKQGARAEAFF
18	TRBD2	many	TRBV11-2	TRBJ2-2	TGTGCCAGCACCCCCCTCCTCCTAGCGGGGGGGAACACCGGGGAGCTGTTTTTT	CASTPLLLAGGNTGELFF
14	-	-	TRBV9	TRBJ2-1	TGTGCCAGCAGCGTGACATACAGGGCTAGTGAGCAGTTCTTC	CASSVTYRASEQFF
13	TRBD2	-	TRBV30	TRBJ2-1	TGTGCCTGGACCTTGGGAGGGGAAAATGAGCAGTTCTTC	CAWTLGGENEQFF
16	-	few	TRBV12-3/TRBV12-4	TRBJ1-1	TGTGCCAGCAGTTTCAGGGCGGGGCGAGGGGACACTGAAGCTTTCTTT	CASSFRAGRGDTEAFF
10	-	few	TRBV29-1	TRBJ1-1	TGCAGCGTTGTTGCAGCTGAAGCTTTCTTT	CSVVAAEAFF
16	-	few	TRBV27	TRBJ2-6	TGTGCCAGCAGTTTCTTCTCCTCGTTAGGGGCCAACGTCCTGACTTTC	CASSFFSSLGANVLTF
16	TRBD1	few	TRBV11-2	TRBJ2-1	TGTGCCAGCAGCCAGGGGGTCTCCAGCTCCTACAATGAGCAGTTCTTC	CASSQGVSSSYNEQFF
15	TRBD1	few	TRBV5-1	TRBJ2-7	TGCGCCAGCAGCTTGGCGACAGGGCCTGCCTACGAGCAGTACTTC	CASSLATGPAYEQYF
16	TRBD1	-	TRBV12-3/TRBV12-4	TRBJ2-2	TGTGCCAGCAGCCCTGAGGGACAGGGGTGGACCGGGGAGCTGTTTTTT	CASSPEGQGWTGELFF
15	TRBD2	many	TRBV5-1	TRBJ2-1	TGCGCCAGCAGCTTGTCCAGCGGGGGGTACAATGAGCAGTTCTTC	CASSLSSGGYNEQFF
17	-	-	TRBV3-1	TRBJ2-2	TGTGCCAGCAGCCTCGTGGTGGGGGGGCCTAACACCGGGGAGCTGTTTTTT	CASSLVVGGPNTGELFF
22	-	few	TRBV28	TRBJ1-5	TGTGCCAGCAGTTTATCAAAAAATACGTTCGCAGGGGAACTTTATAGCAATCAGCCCCAGCATTTT	CASSLSKNTFAGELYSNQPQHF
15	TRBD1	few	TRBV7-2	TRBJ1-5	TGTGCCAGCAGCTCAGGGGGACGGGACAATCAGCCCCAGCATTTT	CASSSGGRDNQPQHF
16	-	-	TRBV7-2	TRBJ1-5	TGTGCCAGCAGCTTAGAAGGCGGATATAGCAATCAGCCCCAGCATTTT	CASSLEGGYSNQPQHF
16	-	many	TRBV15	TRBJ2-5	TGTGCCACCAGCAGAGCTGGACCTCGGGGCAAAGAGACCCAGTACTTC	CATSRAGPRGKETQYF
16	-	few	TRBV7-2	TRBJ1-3	TGTGCCAGCAGCGTAGGGACCGGGACACATGGAAACACCATATATTTT	CASSVGTGTHGNTIYF
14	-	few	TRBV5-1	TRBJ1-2	TGCGCCAGCAGGAGTACGGGACCGAGCTATGGCTACACCTTC	CASRSTGPSYGYTF
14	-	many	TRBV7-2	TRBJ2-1	TGTGCCAGCAGCACACCACGACCCTACAATGAGCAGTTCTTC	CASSTPRPYNEQFF
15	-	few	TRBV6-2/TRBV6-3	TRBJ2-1	TGTGCCAGCAGTTCCCCGCAGGGGCGGAACAATGAGCAGTTCTTC	CASSSPQGRNNEQFF
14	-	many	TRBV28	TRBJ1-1	TGTGCCAGCAGTTTCCTCGCCGGGCCCCCTGAAGCTTTCTTT	CASSFLAGPPEAFF
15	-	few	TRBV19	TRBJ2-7	TGTGCCAGTAGTATAGATACAGGGAAAGTCTACGAGCAGTACTTC	CASSIDTGKVYEQYF
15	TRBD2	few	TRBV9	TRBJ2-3	TGTGCCAGCAGCACGCCGGGACTAGGGGCAGATACGCAGTATTTT	CASSTPGLGADTQYF
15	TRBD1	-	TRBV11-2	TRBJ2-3	TGTGCCAGCAGCCCAGGGGACAGAAAGGCAGATACGCAGTATTTT	CASSPGDRKADTQYF
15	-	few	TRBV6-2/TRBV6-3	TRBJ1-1	TGTGCCAGCAGTTACGGGATTACAGGCTTCCCTGAAGCTTTCTTT	CASSYGITGFPEAFF
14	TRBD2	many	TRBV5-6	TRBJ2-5	TGTGCCAGCAGCCAGACTAGCGGGGTCGGGCCCCAGTACTTC	CASSQTSGVGPQYF
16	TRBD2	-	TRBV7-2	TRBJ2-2	TGTGCCAGCAGCGCCGTAGAGAGCGGGGGGCACGGGGAGCTGTTTTTT	CASSAVESGGHGELFF
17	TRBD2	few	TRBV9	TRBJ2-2	TGTGCCAGCAGCCCCCGAGGGGCGGGGGGGTACACCGGGGAGCTGTTTTTT	CASSPRGAGGYTGELFF
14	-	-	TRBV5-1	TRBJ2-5	TGCGCCAGCAGCTTGTCAGGAACCTTAGAGACCCAGTACTTC	CASSLSGTLETQYF
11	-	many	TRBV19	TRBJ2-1	TGTGCCAGTAAGCGAGGGAATGAGCAGTTCTTC	CASKRGNEQFF
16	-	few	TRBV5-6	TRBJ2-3	TGTGCCAGCGAAACCGGTGCAACAGGGAAGTCGGATACGCAGTATTTT	CASETGATGKSDTQYF